This paragraph reports one T cell receptor (beta chain). The data originate from a study of blood T cell repertoires in COVID-19. Overall study context: Both acute and convalescent COVID-19 samples were obtained from the United States, Italy and Spain.

Trimming at V came to 1 base and at J to 1 base, leaving 3 bases not matched to a gene. Germline lookup yields CDR1 LNHDA and CDR2 SQIVND (reference sequence). The CDR3 consists of 16 residues. This table comes from immunoSEQ multiplex PCR, and its TCRdb copy is limited to in-frame clones, with some not included. In the table there are 160,000 or so clones, 82% of which are singletons. The source is a woman between 70 and 85 years old with acute or convalescent COVID-19. The genes are TRBV19 and TRBJ2-3, with 9 bases fitting TRBD1. Sequenced: peripheral blood. CDR3 nucleotides: TGTGCCAGTAGTATAGGACAGGGGGACGGCACAGATACGCAGTATTTT. Translated, it gives CASSIGQGDGTDTQYF.